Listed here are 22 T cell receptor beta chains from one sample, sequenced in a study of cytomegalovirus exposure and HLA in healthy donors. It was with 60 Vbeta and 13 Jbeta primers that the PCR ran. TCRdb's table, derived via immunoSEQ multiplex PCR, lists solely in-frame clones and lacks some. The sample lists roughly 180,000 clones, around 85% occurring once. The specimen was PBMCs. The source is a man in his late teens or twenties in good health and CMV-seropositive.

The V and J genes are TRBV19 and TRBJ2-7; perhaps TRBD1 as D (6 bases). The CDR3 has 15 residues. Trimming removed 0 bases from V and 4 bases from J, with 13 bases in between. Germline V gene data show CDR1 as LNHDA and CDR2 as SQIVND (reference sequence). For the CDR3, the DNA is TGTGCCAGTAGTATAGACTCCGGGACACCGTACGAGCAGTACTTC. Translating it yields CASSIDSGTPYEQYF.

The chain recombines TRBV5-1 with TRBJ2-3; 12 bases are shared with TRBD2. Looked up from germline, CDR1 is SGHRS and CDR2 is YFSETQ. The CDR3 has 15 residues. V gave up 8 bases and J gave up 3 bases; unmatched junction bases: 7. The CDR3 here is CASLPGLAGTDTQYF. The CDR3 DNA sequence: TGCGCCAGTCTACCCGGACTAGCGGGGACAGATACGCAGTATTTT.

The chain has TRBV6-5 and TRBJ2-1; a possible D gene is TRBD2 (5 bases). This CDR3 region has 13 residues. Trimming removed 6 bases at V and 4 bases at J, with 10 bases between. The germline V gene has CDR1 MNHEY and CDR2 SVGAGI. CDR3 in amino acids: CASSPGLYNEQFF. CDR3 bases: TGTGCCAGCAGCCCCGGACTTTACAATGAGCAGTTCTTC.

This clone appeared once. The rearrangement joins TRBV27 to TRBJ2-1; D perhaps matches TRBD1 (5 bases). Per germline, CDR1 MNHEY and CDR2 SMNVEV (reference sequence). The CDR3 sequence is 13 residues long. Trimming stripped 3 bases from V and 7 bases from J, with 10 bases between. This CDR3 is CASSLNRQNEQFF. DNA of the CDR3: TGTGCCAGCAGTTTGAACAGGCAGAATGAGCAGTTCTTC.

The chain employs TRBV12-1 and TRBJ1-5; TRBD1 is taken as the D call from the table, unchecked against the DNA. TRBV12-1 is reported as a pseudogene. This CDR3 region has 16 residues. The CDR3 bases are TGTGCCAGCAGCCAACCACACAGGCAGGGCGATCAGCCCCAGCATTTT. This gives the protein CASSQPHRQGDQPQHF.

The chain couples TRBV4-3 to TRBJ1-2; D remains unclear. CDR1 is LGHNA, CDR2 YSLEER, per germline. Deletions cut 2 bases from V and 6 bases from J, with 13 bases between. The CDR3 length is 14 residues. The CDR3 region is CASSQRGTKDGYTF. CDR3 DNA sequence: TGCGCCAGCAGCCAACGGGGAACTAAAGATGGCTACACCTTC.

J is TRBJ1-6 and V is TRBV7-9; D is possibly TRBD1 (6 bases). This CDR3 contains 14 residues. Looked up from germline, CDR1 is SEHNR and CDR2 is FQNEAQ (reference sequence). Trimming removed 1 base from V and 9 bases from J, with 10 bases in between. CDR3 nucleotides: TGTGCCAGCAGCTTAGACACAGGGTTTTCACCCCTCCACTTT. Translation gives CASSLDTGFSPLHF.

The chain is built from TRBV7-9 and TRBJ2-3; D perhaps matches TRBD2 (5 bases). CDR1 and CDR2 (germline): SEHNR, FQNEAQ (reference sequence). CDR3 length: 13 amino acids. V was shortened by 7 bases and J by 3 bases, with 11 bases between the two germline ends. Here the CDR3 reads CASTPRGTDTQYF. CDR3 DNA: TGTGCCAGCACCCCGCGCGGGACAGATACGCAGTATTTT. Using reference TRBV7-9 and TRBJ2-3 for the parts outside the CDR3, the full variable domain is DTGVSQNPRHKITKRGQNVTFRCDPISEHNRLYWYRQTLGQGPEFLTYFQNEAQLEKSRLLSDRFSAERPKGSFSTLEIQRTEQGDSAMYLCASTPRGTDTQYFGPGTRLTVL.

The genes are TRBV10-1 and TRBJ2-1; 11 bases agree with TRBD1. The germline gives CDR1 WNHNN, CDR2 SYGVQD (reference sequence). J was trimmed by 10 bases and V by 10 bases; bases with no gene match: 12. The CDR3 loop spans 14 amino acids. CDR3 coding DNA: TGCGCCACTAGCCCCGGGACAGGGGGTAGGGAGCAGTTCTTC. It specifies CATSPGTGGREQFF.

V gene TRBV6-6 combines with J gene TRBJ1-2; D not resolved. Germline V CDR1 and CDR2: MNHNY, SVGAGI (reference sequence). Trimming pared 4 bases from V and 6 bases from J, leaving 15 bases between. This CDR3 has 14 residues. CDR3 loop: CASSSPGVANGYTF. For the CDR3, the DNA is TGTGCCAGCAGTTCCCCCGGGGTGGCCAATGGCTACACCTTC.

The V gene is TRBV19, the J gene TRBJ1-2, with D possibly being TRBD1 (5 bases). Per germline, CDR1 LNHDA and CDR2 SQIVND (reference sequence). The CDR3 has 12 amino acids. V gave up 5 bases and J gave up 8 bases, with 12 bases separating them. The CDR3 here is CASSQGSGGYTF. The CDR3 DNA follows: TGTGCCAGTAGTCAGGGTTCGGGCGGCTACACCTTC. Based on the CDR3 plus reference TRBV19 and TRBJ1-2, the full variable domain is DGGITQSPKYLFRKEGQNVTLSCEQNLNHDAMYWYRQDPGQGLRLIYYSQIVNDFQKGDIAEGYSVSREKKESFPLTVTSAQKNPTAFYLCASSQGSGGYTFGSGTRLTVV.

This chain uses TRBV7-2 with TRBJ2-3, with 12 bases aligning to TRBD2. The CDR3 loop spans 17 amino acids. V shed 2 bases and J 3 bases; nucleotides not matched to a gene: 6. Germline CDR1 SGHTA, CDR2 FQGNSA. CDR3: CASSLLAGGLKTDTQYF. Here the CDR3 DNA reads TGTGCCAGCAGCTTACTAGCGGGGGGGCTGAAAACAGATACGCAGTATTTT.

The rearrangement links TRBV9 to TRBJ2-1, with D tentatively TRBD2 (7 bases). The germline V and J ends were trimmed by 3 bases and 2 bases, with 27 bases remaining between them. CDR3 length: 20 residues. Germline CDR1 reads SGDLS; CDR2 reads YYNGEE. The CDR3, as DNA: TGTGCCAGCAGCGCACCTGTAATGGCGGGGGCCCCGAGACCCTACAATGAGCAGTTCTTC. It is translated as CASSAPVMAGAPRPYNEQFF. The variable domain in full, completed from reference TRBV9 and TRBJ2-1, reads DSGVTQTPKHLITATGQRVTLRCSPRSGDLSVYWYQQSLDQGLQFLIQYYNGEERAKGNILERFSAQQFPDLHSELNLSSLELGDSALYFCASSAPVMAGAPRPYNEQFFGPGTRLTVL.

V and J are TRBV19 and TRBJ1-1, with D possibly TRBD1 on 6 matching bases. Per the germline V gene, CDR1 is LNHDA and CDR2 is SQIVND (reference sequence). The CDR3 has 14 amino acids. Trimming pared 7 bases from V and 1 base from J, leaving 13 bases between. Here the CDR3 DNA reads TGTGCCAGTACCCTCTTACAGGGGAACACTGAAGCTTTCTTT. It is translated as CASTLLQGNTEAFF.

The CDR3 nucleotides read TGTGCCAGCAGGACGGGGACAGGGCCTTCCTACGAGCAGTACTTC. It specifies CASRTGTGPSYEQYF. This chain joins TRBV6-1 and TRBJ2-7; TRBD1 agrees at 9 bases. After removal of 6 bases from V and 1 base from J, the junction contained 7 bases not matched to a gene. Germline V gene lookup returns CDR1 MNHNS and CDR2 SASEGT. The CDR3 extends over 15 amino acids.

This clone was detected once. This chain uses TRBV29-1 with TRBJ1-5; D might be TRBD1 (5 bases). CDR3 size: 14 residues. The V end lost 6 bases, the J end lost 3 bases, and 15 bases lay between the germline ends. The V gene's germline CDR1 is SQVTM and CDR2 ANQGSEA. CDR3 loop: CSVTDSTHNQPQHF. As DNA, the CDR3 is TGCAGCGTGACCGACAGTACTCACAATCAGCCCCAGCATTTT.

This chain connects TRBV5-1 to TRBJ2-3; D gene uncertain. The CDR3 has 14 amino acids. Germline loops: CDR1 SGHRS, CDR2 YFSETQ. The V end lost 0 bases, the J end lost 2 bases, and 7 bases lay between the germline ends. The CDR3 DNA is TGCGCCAGCAGCTTGGACCAGATCACAGATACGCAGTATTTT. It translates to CASSLDQITDTQYF.

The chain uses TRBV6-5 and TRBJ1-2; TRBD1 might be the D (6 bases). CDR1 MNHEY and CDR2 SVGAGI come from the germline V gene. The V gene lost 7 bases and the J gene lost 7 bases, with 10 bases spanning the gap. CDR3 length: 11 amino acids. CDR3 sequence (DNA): TGTGCCAGCAAGGGGGTATCTGGCTACACCTTC. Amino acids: CASKGVSGYTF.

CDR3 in DNA: TGTGCCAGCAGCTCTAAGTTCCGGACAGAATCAGATACGCAGTATTTT. It codes for CASSSKFRTESDTQYF. V usage is TRBV7-8 and J usage is TRBJ2-3, with D tentatively TRBD1 (6 bases). Between the trimmed V and J ends, which lost 4 bases and 4 bases, there was a span of 18 bases. This CDR3 is built from 16 residues. Germline V gene data show CDR1 as SGHVS and CDR2 as FQNEAQ.

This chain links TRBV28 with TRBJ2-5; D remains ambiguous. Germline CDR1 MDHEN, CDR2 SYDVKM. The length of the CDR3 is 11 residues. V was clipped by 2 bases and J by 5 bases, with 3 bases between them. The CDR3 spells CASSLQETQYF. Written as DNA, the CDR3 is TGTGCCAGCAGTTTACAGGAGACCCAGTACTTC.

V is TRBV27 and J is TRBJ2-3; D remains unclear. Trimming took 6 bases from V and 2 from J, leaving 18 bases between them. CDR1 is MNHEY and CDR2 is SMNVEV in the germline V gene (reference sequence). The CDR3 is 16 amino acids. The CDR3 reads CASRPLSSHLTDTQYF. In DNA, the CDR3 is TGTGCCAGCAGGCCGCTGAGTTCCCATCTCACAGATACGCAGTATTTT.

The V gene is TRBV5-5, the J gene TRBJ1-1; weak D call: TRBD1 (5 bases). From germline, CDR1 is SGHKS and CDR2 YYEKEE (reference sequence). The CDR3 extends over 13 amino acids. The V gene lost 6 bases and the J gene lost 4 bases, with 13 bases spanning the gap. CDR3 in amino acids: CASNLGGSTEAFF. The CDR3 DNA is TGTGCCAGCAACCTGGGGGGGAGCACTGAAGCTTTCTTT.